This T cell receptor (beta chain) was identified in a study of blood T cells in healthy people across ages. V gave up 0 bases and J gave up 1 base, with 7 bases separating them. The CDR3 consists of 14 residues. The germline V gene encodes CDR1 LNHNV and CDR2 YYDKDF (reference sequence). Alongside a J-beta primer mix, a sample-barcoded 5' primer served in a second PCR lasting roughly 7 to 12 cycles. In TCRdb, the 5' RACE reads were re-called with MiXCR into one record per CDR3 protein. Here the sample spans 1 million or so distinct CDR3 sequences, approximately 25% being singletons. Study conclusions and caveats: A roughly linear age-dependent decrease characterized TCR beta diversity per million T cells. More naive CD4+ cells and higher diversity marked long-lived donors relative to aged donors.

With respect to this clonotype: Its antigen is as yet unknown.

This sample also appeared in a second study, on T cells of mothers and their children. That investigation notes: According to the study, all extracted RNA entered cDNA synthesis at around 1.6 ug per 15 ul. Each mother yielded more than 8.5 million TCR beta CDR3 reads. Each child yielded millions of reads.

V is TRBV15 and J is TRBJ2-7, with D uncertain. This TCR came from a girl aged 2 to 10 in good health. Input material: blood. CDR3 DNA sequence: TGTGCCACCAGCAGAGACCGGGCTTCCTACGAGCAGTACTTC. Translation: CATSRDRASYEQYF.